These 23 T cell receptor beta chains share one sample of origin, sequenced in a study of CD8 T cells in ankylosing spondylitis. TCRdb re-called the 5' RACE reads with MiXCR, one entry per CDR3 protein. The table records 130,000 or so distinct CDR3 sequences, over 6.5% of them present only once. The source material was blood, either unsorted or a sorted T cell fraction (not recorded which). The receptors originated from a male donor with ankylosing spondylitis or in good health (not recorded which).

This clonotype appeared many times. V is TRBV5-1 and J is TRBJ2-2; perhaps TRBD1 as D (6 bases). V was clipped by 4 bases and J by 4 bases, with 17 bases between them. The CDR3 covers 16 residues. CDR1 and CDR2 from the germline V gene are SGHRS and YFSETQ. CDR3: CASSEKQGAVTGELFF. The CDR3 region has the DNA TGCGCCAGCAGCGAGAAACAGGGTGCGGTCACCGGGGAGCTGTTTTTT.

The sample holds many counts of this clonotype. V is TRBV5-6 and J is TRBJ2-3, with 8 bases lining up with TRBD2. The CDR3 is 15 amino acids. With V trimmed by 4 bases and J by 0 bases, 4 bases remained unmatched. The germline gives CDR1 SGHDT, CDR2 YYEEEE. The CDR3 loop reads CASSRGLASTDTQYF. CDR3 DNA: TGTGCCAGCAGCCGAGGACTAGCTAGCACAGATACGCAGTATTTT. The full variable domain, completed using reference TRBV5-6 and TRBJ2-3, is DAGVTQSPTHLIKTRGQQVTLRCSPKSGHDTVSWYQQALGQGPQFIFQYYEEEERQRGNFPDRFSGHQFPNYSSELNVNALLLGDSALYLCASSRGLASTDTQYFGPGTRLTVL.

Many counts were recorded for this clonotype. The chain carries TRBV5-1 and TRBJ2-1, with TRBD2 matching over 8 bases. This CDR3 is built from 17 residues. Germline V lookup: CDR1 SGHRS, CDR2 YFSETQ. With 3 bases clipped from V and 9 bases from J, the junction kept 17 bases outside the gene matches. In DNA, the CDR3 is TGCGCCAGCAGCTCTTTCTCACTAGCGGACTTACAGGTTGAGCAGTTCTTC. It yields the protein CASSSFSLADLQVEQFF.

V is TRBV29-1 and J is TRBJ1-2; 7 bases fit TRBD1. J lost 4 bases, V lost 4 bases, and 9 bases had no gene match. The germline gives CDR1 SQVTM, CDR2 ANQGSEA. This CDR3 region has 14 residues. Here the CDR3 DNA reads TGCAGCGTTGCCCCCGGGACAGTGGCCTATGGCTACACCTTC. It yields the protein CSVAPGTVAYGYTF.

This clonotype was counted at least ten times. The chain recombines TRBV14 with TRBJ2-2; D is possibly TRBD1 (6 bases). The CDR3 runs to 18 residues. The germline V gene encodes CDR1 SGHDN and CDR2 FVKESK. Between the trimmed V and J ends, which lost 2 bases and 4 bases, there was a span of 20 bases. Here the CDR3 DNA reads TGTGCCAGCAGCCAAACAGGGTCCGTCATTAAACTCACCGGGGAGCTGTTTTTT. Its translation is CASSQTGSVIKLTGELFF.

The chain joins TRBV18 to TRBJ1-2; tentatively, D is TRBD1 (5 bases). Per the germline V gene, CDR1 is KGHSH and CDR2 is LQKENI. This CDR3 comprises 13 residues. V shed 2 bases and J shed 8 bases, with 12 bases lying between them. The CDR3 is CASSPGQDNGYTF. The DNA for the CDR3 is TGTGCCAGCTCACCAGGGCAGGACAACGGCTACACCTTC.

In this sample, this clonotype turned up many times. The chain is built from TRBV5-1 and TRBJ2-2; 7 bases match TRBD1. The V segment lost 5 bases and the J segment 4 bases; nucleotides outside the gene matches: 26. This CDR3 is built from 21 residues. In germline, CDR1 is SGHRS, CDR2 YFSETQ. The CDR3 here is CASSGALIRDRHPTSTGELFF. The CDR3 DNA reads TGCGCCAGCAGTGGGGCCTTAATCCGGGACAGACACCCCACGAGCACCGGGGAGCTGTTTTTT.

This clonotype was seen at least ten times. J is TRBJ1-1 and V is TRBV5-1; tentative D call: TRBD1 (5 bases). This CDR3 comprises 14 residues. V lost 0 bases to trimming and J lost 6 bases, with 12 bases between them. CDR1 and CDR2 (germline): SGHRS, YFSETQ. The chain's CDR3 is CASSLGGGGSEAFF. CDR3 nucleotide sequence: TGCGCCAGCAGCTTGGGGGGTGGGGGGTCTGAAGCTTTCTTT.

This clonotype was picked up many times. The chain is built from TRBV7-6 and TRBJ2-3, with D unresolved. Germline V gives CDR1 SGHVS, CDR2 FNYEAQ. Trimming cost V 5 bases and J 4 bases, with 16 bases left between them. This CDR3 spans 15 amino acids. The CDR3 region has the DNA TGTGCCAGCAGCCAAACATCGGCCGGAGCAGATACGCAGTATTTT. It yields the protein CASSQTSAGADTQYF.

This clonotype was counted between two and nine times. The chain has TRBV20-1 and TRBJ2-2; D uncertain. Trimming removed 3 bases from V and 1 base from J, with 6 bases in between. The CDR3 is made up of 13 amino acids. CDR1 is DFQATT and CDR2 is SNEGSKA in the germline V gene (reference sequence). Here the CDR3 reads CSASGGNTGELFF. DNA of the CDR3: TGCAGTGCTAGCGGTGGGAACACCGGGGAGCTGTTTTTT.

This clonotype was seen many times. The chain joins TRBV27 to TRBJ1-1, with D maybe TRBD1 (5 bases). Germline V gives CDR1 MNHEY, CDR2 SMNVEV (reference sequence). V gave up 5 bases and J gave up 4 bases, with 14 bases separating them. The CDR3 has 14 amino acids. The CDR3 nucleotides are TGTGCCAGCAGTCCGATGACCCAGGGCACTGAAGCTTTCTTT. It translates to CASSPMTQGTEAFF.

This clonotype was counted many times. This chain uses TRBV18 with TRBJ2-7; TRBD1 matches 7 bases. V lost 2 bases to trimming and J lost 4 bases; unmatched junction nucleotides: 2. The CDR3 has 13 amino acids. Germline lookup yields CDR1 KGHSH and CDR2 LQKENI. The CDR3 sequence: CASSPSGGYEQYF. In DNA form, the CDR3 reads TGTGCCAGCTCACCATCAGGGGGTTACGAGCAGTACTTC.

This clonotype appeared many times. V usage is TRBV3-1 and J usage is TRBJ2-7; D gene unclear. CDR1 and CDR2 (germline): LGHDT, YNNKEL (reference sequence). The CDR3 has 13 amino acids. V lost 0 bases and J 4 bases, leaving 7 bases between the germline ends. The CDR3 loop is CASSQDVRYEQYF. CDR3 bases: TGTGCCAGCAGCCAAGATGTTCGATACGAGCAGTACTTC.

This clonotype was detected many times. This chain joins TRBV3-1 and TRBJ2-2; no definite D call. The germline V gene has CDR1 LGHDT and CDR2 YNNKEL (reference sequence). This CDR3 has 14 residues. V was pared by 0 bases and J by 6 bases, with 8 bases between. This CDR3 is CASSQDADSGELFF. The CDR3 coding sequence is TGTGCCAGCAGCCAAGATGCGGATTCCGGGGAGCTGTTTTTT. Full variable domain (outside the CDR3, taken from reference TRBV3-1 and TRBJ2-2): DTAVSQTPKYLVTQMGNDKSIKCEQNLGHDTMYWYKQDSKKFLKIMFSYNNKELIINETVPNRFSPKSPDKAHLNLHINSLELGDSAVYFCASSQDADSGELFFGEGSRLTVL.

This clonotype was counted at least ten times. This chain links TRBV19 with TRBJ2-7, with D unclear. In germline, CDR1 is LNHDA, CDR2 SQIVND (reference sequence). There are 15 residues in the CDR3. Trimming took off 6 bases at V and 2 bases at J, with 17 bases between the two ends. CDR3 in amino acids: CASSLETSRPYEQYF. The CDR3 DNA reads TGTGCCAGTAGCCTAGAGACATCCCGGCCCTACGAGCAGTACTTC.

This clonotype has ten or more counts. V and J are TRBV29-1 and TRBJ1-2, with D possibly being TRBD1 (5 bases). Germline values: CDR1 SQVTM, CDR2 ANQGSEA. This CDR3 comprises 12 residues. Trimming cost V 4 bases and J 8 bases, with 14 bases left between them. The CDR3 DNA reads TGCAGCGTTGGGGGGGGGACTAGGGGCTACACCTTC. Its translation is CSVGGGTRGYTF.

This clonotype was detected many times. The rearrangement links TRBV7-2 to TRBJ2-3; tentative D call: TRBD2 (7 bases). The germline CDR1 and CDR2 sequences are SGHTA and FQGNSA. CDR3 size: 18 residues. Deletions cut 2 bases from V and 2 bases from J, with 20 bases between. The CDR3 DNA reads as TGTGCCAGCAGCTTAAGGGGGGGAGGTCGACCTAACACAGATACGCAGTATTTT. This codes for CASSLRGGGRPNTDTQYF.

This clonotype was seen many times. This rearrangement joins TRBV5-1 to TRBJ2-1; a possible D gene is TRBD2 (6 bases). Germline V gene sequence: CDR1 SGHRS, CDR2 YFSETQ. Deletions cut 4 bases from V and 1 base from J, with 30 bases between. This CDR3 is 21 amino acids long. CDR3 sequence (DNA): TGCGCCAGCAGCCCGGCGGGTGTATTAGCGGAAGTTACCATTTCCTACAATGAGCAGTTCTTC. Encoded protein: CASSPAGVLAEVTISYNEQFF.

The table lists this clonotype with a few counts. The chain combines TRBV11-2 with TRBJ2-1, with 9 bases that match TRBD2. Per the germline V gene, CDR1 is SGHAT and CDR2 is FQNNGV. The CDR3 covers 17 residues. V was pared by 0 bases and J by 1 base, with 4 bases of the junction left unmatched. CDR3 protein: CASSLEGAGGSYNEQFF. In nucleotides, the CDR3 is TGTGCCAGCAGCTTAGAGGGAGCGGGGGGATCCTACAATGAGCAGTTCTTC.

This clonotype was seen ten or more times. This sequence joins TRBV20-1 and TRBJ2-1, with D possibly matching TRBD2 (5 bases). The V end lost 6 bases, the J end lost 9 bases, and 18 bases lay between the germline ends. Germline CDR1 reads DFQATT; CDR2 reads SNEGSKA (reference sequence). The CDR3 is 13 residues long. CDR3 coding DNA: TGCAGTGCCCCCATAGTTGGGAGAGTTGAGCAGTTCTTC. Translating it yields CSAPIVGRVEQFF.

This clonotype appeared many times. The chain joins TRBV20-1 to TRBJ2-4; TRBD1 matches at 7 bases. CDR1 and CDR2 (germline): DFQATT, SNEGSKA (reference sequence). This CDR3 region has 15 residues. Trimming took 7 bases from V and 0 from J; bases not matched to a gene: 9. The chain's CDR3 is CSVSRGTAAKNIQYF. Here the CDR3 DNA reads TGCAGTGTTAGCAGGGGGACGGCAGCCAAAAACATTCAGTACTTC.

This clonotype was seen at least ten times. The rearrangement links TRBV5-5 to TRBJ2-7; no clear D. The CDR3 runs 16 residues. Between the trimmed V and J ends, which lost 1 base and 4 bases, there was a span of 18 bases. CDR1 is SGHKS and CDR2 is YYEKEE in the germline V gene (reference sequence). CDR3 sequence (DNA): TGTGCCAGCAGCTTGATCGTCGGAAGTTCCGTTTACGAGCAGTACTTC. Residues: CASSLIVGSSVYEQYF.

J is TRBJ2-7 and V is TRBV20-1; no firm D call. CDR1 is DFQATT and CDR2 is SNEGSKA in the germline V gene (reference sequence). The CDR3 sequence is 15 residues long. V was shortened by 0 bases and J by 1 base, with 13 bases between the two germline ends. CDR3 sequence reads: CSARDLAGPSYEQYF. CDR3 sequence (DNA): TGCAGTGCTAGAGATTTGGCAGGCCCTTCCTACGAGCAGTACTTC.